The clone carrying this T cell receptor beta chain was picked up many times. No antigen is known for it. TCRdb reprocessed the 5' RACE reads with MiXCR, giving one entry per CDR3 protein. Of about 70,000 distinct CDR3 sequences in the sample, 2.5% to 3.5% are singletons; the top ten hold 5.2%. The record originates from a study of neurological immune-mediated disorders. General study findings and limits: None of the CDR3 amino acid sequences in expanded clones turned up in more than one subject, which points to private repertoires in all groups. Multiple sclerosis patients had less TCR clonal expansion than even healthy controls, unlike HTLV-1-associated myelopathy.

Trimming took off 2 bases at V and 5 bases at J, with 5 bases between the two ends. The CDR3 sequence is 12 residues long. Germline CDR1 and CDR2: SGHRS and YFSETQ. The source of this sequence is a woman in her 50s with multiple sclerosis. This chain uses TRBV5-1 with TRBJ2-1, with D unclear. Sequencing was performed on PBMCs. The CDR3 spells CASSLFDNEQFF. DNA of the CDR3: TGCGCCAGCAGCTTATTCGACAATGAGCAGTTCTTC.